This passage covers 5 T cell receptor beta chains from one sample sequenced in a study of blood T cell repertoires in COVID-19. Measured with immunoSEQ multiplex PCR; TCRdb has only the in-frame clones, and not every one. In the table there are over 250,000 clones, around 90% of which are singletons. Input material: PBMCs or T cells enriched from blood (not recorded which). The receptors here all came from a woman younger than 45 who had recovered from COVID-19.

This clone was seen more than once but under ten times. The V and J genes are TRBV28 and TRBJ1-5; D not certain. CDR3 length equals 14 residues. Trimming shortened V by 3 bases and J by 0 bases, and 6 bases separated the two germline ends. CDR1 and CDR2 from the germline V gene are MDHEN and SYDVKM. The CDR3 protein is CASSFTGSNQPQHF. CDR3 bases: TGTGCCAGCAGTTTCACGGGTAGCAATCAGCCCCAGCATTTT.

This chain uses TRBV9 with TRBJ2-1, with TRBD2 matching over 9 bases. V lost 0 bases, J lost 6 bases, and 7 bases stayed unmatched. Germline V gene lookup returns CDR1 SGDLS and CDR2 YYNGEE. The CDR3 length is 16 residues. The CDR3 DNA is TGTGCCAGCAGCGTAGCTACGAGCGGGAGGTTCAATGAGCAGTTCTTC. This translates into CASSVATSGRFNEQFF.

The chain uses TRBV6-2 or TRBV6-3 and TRBJ2-7, with D possibly matching TRBD2 (5 bases). Deletions cut 5 bases from V and 5 bases from J, with 7 bases between. The CDR3 sequence is 11 residues long. Looked up from germline, CDR1 is MNHEY and CDR2 is SVGEGT. CDR3 DNA: TGTGCCAGCAGTCGAGGGAACGAGCAGTACTTC. Amino acid sequence: CASSRGNEQYF.

The CDR3: CASSSPQGLVNTEAFF. Written as DNA, the CDR3 is TGTGCCAGCAGTTCCCCACAGGGATTGGTGAACACTGAAGCTTTCTTT. The chain is built from TRBV28 and TRBJ1-1; a weak D match, TRBD1 (6 bases). Trimming took 4 bases from V and 0 from J, leaving 15 bases between them. The germline gives CDR1 MDHEN, CDR2 SYDVKM. This CDR3 contains 16 residues.

A few counts support this clone. This chain uses TRBV12-3 or TRBV12-4 with TRBJ1-6; D gene unclear. V was clipped by 3 bases and J by 9 bases, with 6 bases between them. The CDR3 is made up of 12 amino acids. The CDR3: CASSFKSSPLHF. The DNA of the CDR3 is TGTGCCAGCAGTTTCAAATCTTCACCCCTCCACTTT.